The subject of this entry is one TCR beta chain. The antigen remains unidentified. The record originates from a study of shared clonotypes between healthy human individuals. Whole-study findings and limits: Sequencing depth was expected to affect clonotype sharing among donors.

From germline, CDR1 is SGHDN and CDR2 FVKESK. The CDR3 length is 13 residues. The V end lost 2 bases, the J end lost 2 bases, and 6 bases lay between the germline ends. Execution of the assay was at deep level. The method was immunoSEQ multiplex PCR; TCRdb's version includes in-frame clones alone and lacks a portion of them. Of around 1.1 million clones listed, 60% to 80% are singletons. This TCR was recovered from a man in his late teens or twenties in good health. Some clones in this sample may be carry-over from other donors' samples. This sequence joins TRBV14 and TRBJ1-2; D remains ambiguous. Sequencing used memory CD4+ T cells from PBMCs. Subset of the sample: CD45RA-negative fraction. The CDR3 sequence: CASSQIQNYGYTF. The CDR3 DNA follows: TGTGCCAGCAGCCAAATACAGAACTATGGCTACACCTTC.